The clone carrying this T cell receptor (beta chain) was seen only a few times. What it binds is unknown. This sample was included in a study of cytomegalovirus exposure and HLA in healthy donors. Study-wide findings and caveats: Segments of the TCR beta V type were, in most cases, productive about 90% or about 30% of the time in an earlier analysis.

Use of 60 Vbeta and 13 Jbeta primers characterized the PCR. Sequencing was performed with immunoSEQ multiplex PCR; in TCRdb, only in-frame clones are kept and a portion is missing. The table has 110,000 to 150,000 clones, roughly 80% seen once; the top ten hold around 1.5%. CDR1 is SNHLY and CDR2 is FYNNEI in the germline V gene. Germline trimming cut 7 bases from V and 4 bases from J; bases unmatched to any gene: 6. The CDR3 runs 13 residues. Sequencing was carried out using PBMCs. The receptor comes from a female donor in good health and CMV-seronegative. The chain carries TRBV2 and TRBJ1-1; TRBD1 agrees at 7 bases. DNA of the CDR3: TGTGCCAGCACCCAGGCAGGGGGCACTGAAGCTTTCTTT. Amino acids: CASTQAGGTEAFF.